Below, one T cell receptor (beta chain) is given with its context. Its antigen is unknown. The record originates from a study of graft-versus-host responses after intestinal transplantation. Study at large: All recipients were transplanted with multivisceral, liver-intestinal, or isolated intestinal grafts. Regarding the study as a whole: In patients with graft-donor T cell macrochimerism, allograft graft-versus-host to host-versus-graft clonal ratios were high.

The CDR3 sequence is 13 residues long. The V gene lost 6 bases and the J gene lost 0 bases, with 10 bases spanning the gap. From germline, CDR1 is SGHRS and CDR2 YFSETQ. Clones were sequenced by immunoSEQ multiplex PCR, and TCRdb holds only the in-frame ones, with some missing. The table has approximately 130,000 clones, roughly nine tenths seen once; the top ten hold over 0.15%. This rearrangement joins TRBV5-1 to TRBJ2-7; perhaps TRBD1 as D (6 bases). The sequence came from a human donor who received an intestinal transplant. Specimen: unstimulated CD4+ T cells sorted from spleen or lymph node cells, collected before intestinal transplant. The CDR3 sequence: CASKQGSSYEQYF. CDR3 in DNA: TGCGCCAGCAAGCAGGGGAGCTCCTACGAGCAGTACTTC.